The present entry profiles one T cell receptor beta chain with its context. The antigen is undetermined. The data originate from a study of T cells in localized non-small cell lung cancer. Trimming stripped 5 bases from V and 0 bases from J, with 9 bases between. Germline lookup yields CDR1 LNHNV and CDR2 YYDKDF (reference sequence). This CDR3 is 14 amino acids long. Measured with immunoSEQ multiplex PCR; TCRdb has only the in-frame clones, and not every one. The profile shows 40,000 or so clones, approximately 83% of them singletons. Notes on the study in general: With higher T cell density in blood came longer overall survival. The study found T cell clonality highest in uninvolved adjacent lung, above tumor. Appearing in adjacent lung were a median roughly 57 of the top 100 tumor clones.

The chain recombines TRBV15 with TRBJ2-3, with D unclear. This specimen was peripheral blood, taken before any cancer treatment. This receptor was taken from a man aged 40 to 70 with stage I lung adenocarcinoma. The DNA for the CDR3 is TGTGCCACCAGCCAAAGCCGGAGCACAGATACGCAGTATTTT. Amino acids: CATSQSRSTDTQYF.